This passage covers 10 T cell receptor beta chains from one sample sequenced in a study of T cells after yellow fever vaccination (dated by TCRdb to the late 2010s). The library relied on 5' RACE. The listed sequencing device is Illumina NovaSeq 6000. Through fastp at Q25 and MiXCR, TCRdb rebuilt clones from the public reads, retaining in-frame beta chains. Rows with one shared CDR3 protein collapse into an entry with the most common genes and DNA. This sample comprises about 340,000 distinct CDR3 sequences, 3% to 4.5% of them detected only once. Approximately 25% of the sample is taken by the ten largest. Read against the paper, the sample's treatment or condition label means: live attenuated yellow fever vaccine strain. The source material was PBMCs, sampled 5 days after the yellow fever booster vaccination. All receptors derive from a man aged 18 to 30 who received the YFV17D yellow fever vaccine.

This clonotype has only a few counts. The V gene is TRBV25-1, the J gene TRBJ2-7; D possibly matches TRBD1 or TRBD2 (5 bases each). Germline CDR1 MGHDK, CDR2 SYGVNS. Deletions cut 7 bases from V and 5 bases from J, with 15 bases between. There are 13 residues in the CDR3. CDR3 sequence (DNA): TGTGCCAGCACCGGACACACTAGTGACGAGCAGTACTTC. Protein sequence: CASTGHTSDEQYF.

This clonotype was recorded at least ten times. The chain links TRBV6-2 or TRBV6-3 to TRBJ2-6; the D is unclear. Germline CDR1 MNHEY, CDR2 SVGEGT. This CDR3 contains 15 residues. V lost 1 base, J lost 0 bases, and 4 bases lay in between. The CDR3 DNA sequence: TGTGCCAGCAGTTACTTCGGCTCTGGGGCCAACGTCCTGACTTTC. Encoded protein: CASSYFGSGANVLTF.

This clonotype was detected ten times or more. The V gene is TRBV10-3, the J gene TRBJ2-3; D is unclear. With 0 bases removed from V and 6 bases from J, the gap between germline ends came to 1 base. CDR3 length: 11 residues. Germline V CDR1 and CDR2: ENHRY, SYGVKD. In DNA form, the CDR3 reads TGTGCCATCAGTGAGTCTGATACGCAGTATTTT. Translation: CAISESDTQYF.

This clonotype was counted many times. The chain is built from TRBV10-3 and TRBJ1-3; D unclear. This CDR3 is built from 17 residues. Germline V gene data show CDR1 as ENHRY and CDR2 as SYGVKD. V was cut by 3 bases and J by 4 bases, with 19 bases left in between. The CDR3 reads CAISEKKANFMGNTIYF. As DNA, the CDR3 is TGTGCCATCAGTGAAAAGAAGGCTAATTTTATGGGAAACACCATATATTTT.

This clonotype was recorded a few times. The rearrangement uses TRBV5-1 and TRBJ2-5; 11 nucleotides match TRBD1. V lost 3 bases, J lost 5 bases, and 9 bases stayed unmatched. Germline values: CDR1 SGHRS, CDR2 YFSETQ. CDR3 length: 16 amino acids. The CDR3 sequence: CASSSPGQGVEETQYF. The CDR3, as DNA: TGCGCCAGCAGCTCACCGGGACAGGGGGTAGAGGAGACCCAGTACTTC. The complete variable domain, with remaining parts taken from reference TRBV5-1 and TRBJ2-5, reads KAGVTQTPRYLIKTRGQQVTLSCSPISGHRSVSWYQQTPGQGLQFLFEYFSETQRNKGNFPGRFSGRQFSNSRSEMNVSTLELGDSALYLCASSSPGQGVEETQYFGPGTRLLVL.

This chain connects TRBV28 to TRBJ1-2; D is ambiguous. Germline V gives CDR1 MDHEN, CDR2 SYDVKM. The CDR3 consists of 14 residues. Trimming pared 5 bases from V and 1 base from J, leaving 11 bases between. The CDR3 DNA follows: TGTGCCAGCAGTCCCCTACACTTTAACTATGGCTACACCTTC. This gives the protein CASSPLHFNYGYTF.

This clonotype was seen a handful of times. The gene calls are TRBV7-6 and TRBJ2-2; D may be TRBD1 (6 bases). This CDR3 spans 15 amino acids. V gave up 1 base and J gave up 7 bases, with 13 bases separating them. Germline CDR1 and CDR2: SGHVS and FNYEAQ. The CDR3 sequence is CASSLEWGPVGELFF. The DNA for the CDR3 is TGTGCCAGCAGCTTAGAATGGGGGCCGGTCGGGGAGCTGTTTTTT.

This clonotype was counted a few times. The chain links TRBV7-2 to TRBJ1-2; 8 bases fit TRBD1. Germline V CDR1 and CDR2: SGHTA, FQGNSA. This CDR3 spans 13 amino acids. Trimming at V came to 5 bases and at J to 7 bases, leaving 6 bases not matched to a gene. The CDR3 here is CASSGGQGRGYTF. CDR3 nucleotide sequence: TGTGCCAGCAGCGGTGGACAGGGACGTGGCTACACCTTC.

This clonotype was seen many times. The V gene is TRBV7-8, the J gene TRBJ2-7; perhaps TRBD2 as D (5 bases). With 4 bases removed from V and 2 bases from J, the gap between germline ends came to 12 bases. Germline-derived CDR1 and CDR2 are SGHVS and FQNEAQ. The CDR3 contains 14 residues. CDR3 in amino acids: CASSYLFGTYEQYF. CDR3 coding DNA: TGTGCCAGCAGCTATCTTTTCGGGACCTACGAGCAGTACTTC.

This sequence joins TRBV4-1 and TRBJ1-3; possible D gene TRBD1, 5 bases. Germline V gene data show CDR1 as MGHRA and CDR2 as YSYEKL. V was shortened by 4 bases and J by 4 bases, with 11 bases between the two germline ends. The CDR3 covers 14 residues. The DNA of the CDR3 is TGCGCCAGCAGCCCCGTGGGGGTGGGAAACACCATATATTTT. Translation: CASSPVGVGNTIYF.